This TCR beta chain emerged from a study of T cell responses to AZD1222 COVID-19 vaccine. Study-wide results and limits: CD4 TCRs covered the whole spike, strongest at regions 160-218 and 743-854. Unmutated regions of variants are reportedly targeted by nearly half of spike-specific TCRs. A rise in Spike-specific TCR breadth and depth followed two AZD1222 doses.

Details on this clone: The antigen is unknown.

The CDR3 covers 14 residues. The trim removed 3 bases at V and 3 bases at J, leaving 5 bases unmatched. The germline gives CDR1 GTSNPN, CDR2 SVGIG (reference sequence). Using immunoSEQ multiplex PCR, the repertoire was profiled, and TCRdb retains in-frame clones only, with some absent. Of 92,000 or so clones listed, roughly nine tenths are singletons. This rearrangement joins TRBV30 to TRBJ2-7; 10 nucleotides agree with TRBD1. Source: peripheral blood, taken on day 0 of AZD1222 vaccination. The clonotype originates from an adult in good health. The CDR3 loop is CAWSPGQGYYEQYF. The CDR3 nucleotides are TGTGCCTGGAGCCCGGGACAGGGGTACTACGAGCAGTACTTC.